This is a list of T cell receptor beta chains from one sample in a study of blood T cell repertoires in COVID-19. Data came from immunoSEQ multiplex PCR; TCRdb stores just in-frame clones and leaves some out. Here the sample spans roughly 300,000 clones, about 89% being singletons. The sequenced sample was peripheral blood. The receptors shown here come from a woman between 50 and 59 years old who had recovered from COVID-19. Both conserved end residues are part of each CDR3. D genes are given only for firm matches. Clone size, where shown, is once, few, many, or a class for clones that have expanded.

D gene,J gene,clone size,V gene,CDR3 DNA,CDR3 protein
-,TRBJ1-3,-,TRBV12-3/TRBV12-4,TGTGCCAACCGAGGCTCTGGAAACACCATATATTTT,CANRGSGNTIYF
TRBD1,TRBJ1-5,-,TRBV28,TGTGCCAGCAGCTGGACAGGCAGTAGCAATCAGCCCCAGCATTTT,CASSWTGSSNQPQHF
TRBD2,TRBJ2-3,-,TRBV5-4,TGTGCCAGCAGCCCAATTCTCGGGACTAGGAGCGATACGCAGTATTTT,CASSPILGTRSDTQYF
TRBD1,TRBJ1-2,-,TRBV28,TGTGCCAGCAGTCCCATTAACAGGGGCCGTAACTATGGCTACACCTTC,CASSPINRGRNYGYTF
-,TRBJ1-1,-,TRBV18,TGTGCCAGCTCACCACTTTCCCCTAGGGCAGGGGAGATGACTGAAGCTTTCTTT,CASSPLSPRAGEMTEAFF
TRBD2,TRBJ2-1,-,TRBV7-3,TGTGCCAGCAGCAAAAGAGCGGGAGGGTACAATGAGCAGTTCTTC,CASSKRAGGYNEQFF
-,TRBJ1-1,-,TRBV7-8,TGTGCCAGCAGCTTAGCGCGCCAGGGGCACACTGAAGCTTTCTTT,CASSLARQGHTEAFF
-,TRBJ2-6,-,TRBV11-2,TGTGCCAGCAGCGACAGCTCTGGGGCCAACGTCCTGACTTTC,CASSDSSGANVLTF
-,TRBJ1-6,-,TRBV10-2,TGCGCCAGCAGTGGAACAGGGAGTTCACCCCTCCACTTT,CASSGTGSSPLHF
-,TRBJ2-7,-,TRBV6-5,TGTGCCAGCAGCCTTGACAGTCGCTACGAGCAGTACTTC,CASSLDSRYEQYF
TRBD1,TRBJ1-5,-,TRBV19,TGTGCCAGTAGTGTTCCCCCGCGGACAGGGGTTTATCAGCCCCAGCATTTT,CASSVPPRTGVYQPQHF
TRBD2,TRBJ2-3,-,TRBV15,TGTGCCACCAGCTGGGGGACTAGTAAGGGAGATACGCAGTATTTT,CATSWGTSKGDTQYF
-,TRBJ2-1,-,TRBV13,TGTGCCAGCAGGGACTGGGCCAACAATGAGCAGTTCTTC,CASRDWANNEQFF
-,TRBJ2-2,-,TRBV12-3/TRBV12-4,TGTGCCAGCAGTTTCTCAGGGGCCGGGGAGCTGTTTTTT,CASSFSGAGELFF
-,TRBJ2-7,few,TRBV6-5,TGTGCCAGCAGTTACCAGGCGGGGTACCCCCCTCGCGAGCAGTACTTC,CASSYQAGYPPREQYF
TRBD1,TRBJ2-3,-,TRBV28,TGTGCCAGCAGCTCCACAGGGGGCGCGGGGGATACGCAGTATTTT,CASSSTGGAGDTQYF
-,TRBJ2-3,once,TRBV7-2,TGTGCCAGCAGCTTTGGCGGGGCTCTCACAGATACGCAGTATTTT,CASSFGGALTDTQYF
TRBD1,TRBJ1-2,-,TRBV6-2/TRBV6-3,TGTGCCAGCAGTTACTCCGGGACAGCTTATGGCTACACCTTC,CASSYSGTAYGYTF
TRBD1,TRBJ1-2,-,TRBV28,TGTGCCAGCAGTTTAGCCATGTACGGAGGGGGCAATGGCTACACCTTC,CASSLAMYGGGNGYTF
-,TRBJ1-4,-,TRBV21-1,TGTGCCAGCAGCAAAGGGAAATTCGGGCCGGGACAGAGAGATGAAAAACTGTTTTTT,CASSKGKFGPGQRDEKLFF
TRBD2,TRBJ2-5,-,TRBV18,TGTGCCAGCTCGATGCCGGGACTAGCGGGGTTAGAGCAAGAGACCCAGTACTTC,CASSMPGLAGLEQETQYF
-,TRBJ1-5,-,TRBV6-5,TGTGCCAGCAGTTATTCCGCCAGGGTCGGCAATCAGCCCCAGCATTTT,CASSYSARVGNQPQHF
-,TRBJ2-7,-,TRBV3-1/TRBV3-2,TGTGCCAGCAGCCATGACTGTCCCCTCGAGCAGTACTTC,CASSHDCPLEQYF
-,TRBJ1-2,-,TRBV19,TGTGCCAGTAGTATAGATCTAGGGGGTGCCGCGCTGAGGGGCTACACCTTC,CASSIDLGGAALRGYTF
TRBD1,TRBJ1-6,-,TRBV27,TGTGCCAGCAGTTTGGTGGGGGACAGGGGAAAATCACCCCTCCACTTT,CASSLVGDRGKSPLHF
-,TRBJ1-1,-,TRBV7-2,TGTGCCAGCAGCTTAGCGGGCCTAAACACTGAAGCTTTCTTT,CASSLAGLNTEAFF
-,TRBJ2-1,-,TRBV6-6,TGTGCCAGCAGTTTTCAACTAGCTGAGCAGTTCTTC,CASSFQLAEQFF
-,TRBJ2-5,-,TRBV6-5,TGTGCCAGCAGTTACGGACAGACCCAAGAGACCCAGTACTTC,CASSYGQTQETQYF
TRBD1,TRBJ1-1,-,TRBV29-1,TGCAGCGTTGAGGTTTTTGGGGACAGGAAAACTGAAGCTTTCTTT,CSVEVFGDRKTEAFF
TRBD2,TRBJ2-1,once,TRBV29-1,TGCAGCGTTGAATCCCCCGGGGGGAGCTCCTACAATGAGCAGTTCTTC,CSVESPGGSSYNEQFF
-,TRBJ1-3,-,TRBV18,TGTGCCAGCTCACCAGCGGGGGGAAACACCATATATTTT,CASSPAGGNTIYF
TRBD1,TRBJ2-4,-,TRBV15,TGTGCCACCAGCATGGGGACAGGGTGGAACATTCAGTACTTC,CATSMGTGWNIQYF
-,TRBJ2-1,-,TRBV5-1,TGCGCCAGCAGCTTTCAGGGTTACAATGAGCAGTTCTTC,CASSFQGYNEQFF
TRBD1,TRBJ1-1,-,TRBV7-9,TGTGCCAGCAGCGACTTGGGACAGGGAAACCCTGAAGCTTTCTTT,CASSDLGQGNPEAFF
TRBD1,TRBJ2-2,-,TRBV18,TGTGCCAGCTCACCAAGAATACAGGGGGCTTCGGGAACCGGGGAGCTGTTTTTT,CASSPRIQGASGTGELFF
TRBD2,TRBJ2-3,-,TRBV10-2,TGCGCCAGCAGTGAGTCCGGGGGGGATGCGACAGATACGCAGTATTTT,CASSESGGDATDTQYF
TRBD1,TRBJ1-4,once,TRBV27,TGTGCCAGCAGTTCTGGACAGGGGGCTAGGGAAAAACTGTTTTTT,CASSSGQGAREKLFF
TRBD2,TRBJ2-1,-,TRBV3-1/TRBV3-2,TGTGCCAGCAGCCAGCGGGGGGGCCAACACAATGAGCAGTTCTTC,CASSQRGGQHNEQFF
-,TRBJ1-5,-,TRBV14,TGTGCCAGCAGCCTCCGGGACAACTCTAGCAATCAGCCCCAGCATTTT,CASSLRDNSSNQPQHF
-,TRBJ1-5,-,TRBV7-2,TGTGCCAGCAGCTTCACAACGAGCAATCAGCCCCAGCATTTT,CASSFTTSNQPQHF
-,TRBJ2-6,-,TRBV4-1,TGCGCCAGCAGCCAAGACCCCGGGAGTGGTAACTCTGGGGCCAACGTCCTGACTTTC,CASSQDPGSGNSGANVLTF
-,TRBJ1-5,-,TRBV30,TGTGCCCCCCATCTCCTTAACCCGACAGCTAGCAATCAGCCCCAGCATTTT,CAPHLLNPTASNQPQHF